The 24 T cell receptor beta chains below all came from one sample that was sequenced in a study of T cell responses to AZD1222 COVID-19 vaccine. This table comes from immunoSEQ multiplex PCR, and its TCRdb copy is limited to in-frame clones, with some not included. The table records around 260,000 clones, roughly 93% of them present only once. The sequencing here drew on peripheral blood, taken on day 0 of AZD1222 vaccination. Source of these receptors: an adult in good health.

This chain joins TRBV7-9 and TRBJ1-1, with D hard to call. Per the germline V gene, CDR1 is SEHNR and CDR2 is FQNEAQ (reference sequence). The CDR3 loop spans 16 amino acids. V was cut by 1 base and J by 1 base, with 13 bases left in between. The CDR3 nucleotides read TGTGCCAGCAGCTTAGTTTGGCCTCCAGAGAACACTGAAGCTTTCTTT. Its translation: CASSLVWPPENTEAFF.

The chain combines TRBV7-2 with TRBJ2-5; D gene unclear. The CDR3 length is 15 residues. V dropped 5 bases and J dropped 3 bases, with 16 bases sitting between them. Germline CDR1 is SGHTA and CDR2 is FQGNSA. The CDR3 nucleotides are TGTGCCAGCAGCCTTGGGGTCCGGCAGGAAGAGACCCAGTACTTC. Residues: CASSLGVRQEETQYF.

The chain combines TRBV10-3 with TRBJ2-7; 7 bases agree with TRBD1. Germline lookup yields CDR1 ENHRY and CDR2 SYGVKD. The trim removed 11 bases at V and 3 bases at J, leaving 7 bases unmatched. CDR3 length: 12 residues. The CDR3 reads CASGTAYYEQYF. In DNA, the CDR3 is TGTGCCTCCGGGACAGCATACTACGAGCAGTACTTC.

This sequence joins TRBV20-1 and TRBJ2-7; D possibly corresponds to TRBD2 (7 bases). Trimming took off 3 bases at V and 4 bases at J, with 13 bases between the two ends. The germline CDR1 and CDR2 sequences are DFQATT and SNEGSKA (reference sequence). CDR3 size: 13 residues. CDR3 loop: CSASRGGGYEQYF. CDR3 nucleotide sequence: TGCAGTGCTAGTAGGGGGGGAGGGTACGAGCAGTACTTC.

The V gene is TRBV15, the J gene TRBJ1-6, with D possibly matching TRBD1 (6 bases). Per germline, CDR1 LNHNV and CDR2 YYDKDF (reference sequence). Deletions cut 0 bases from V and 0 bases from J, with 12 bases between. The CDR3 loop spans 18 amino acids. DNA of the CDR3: TGTGCCACCAGCAGAGATCGAGCAGGGGACTCCTATAATTCACCCCTCCACTTT. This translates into CATSRDRAGDSYNSPLHF.

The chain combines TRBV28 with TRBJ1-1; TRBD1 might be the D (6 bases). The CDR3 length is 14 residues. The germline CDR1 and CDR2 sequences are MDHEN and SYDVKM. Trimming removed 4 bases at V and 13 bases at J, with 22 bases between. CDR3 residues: CASSSDRTARQDFF. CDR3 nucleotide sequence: TGTGCCAGCAGTTCCGACCGGACAGCCCGTCAGGATTTCTTT.

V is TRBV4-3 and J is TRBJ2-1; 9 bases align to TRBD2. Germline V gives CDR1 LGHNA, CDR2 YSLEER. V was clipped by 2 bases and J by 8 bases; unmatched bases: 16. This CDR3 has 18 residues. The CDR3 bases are TGCGCCAGCAGCCAACCAAGGGGGGTACTGCGGGAGGGCTATGAGCAGTTCTTC. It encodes CASSQPRGVLREGYEQFF.

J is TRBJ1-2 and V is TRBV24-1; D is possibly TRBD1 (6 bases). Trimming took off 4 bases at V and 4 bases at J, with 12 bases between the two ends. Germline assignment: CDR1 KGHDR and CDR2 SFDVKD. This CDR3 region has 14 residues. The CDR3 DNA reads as TGTGCCACCAGTGACACGGGGGCGGGCTATGGCTACACCTTC. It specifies CATSDTGAGYGYTF.

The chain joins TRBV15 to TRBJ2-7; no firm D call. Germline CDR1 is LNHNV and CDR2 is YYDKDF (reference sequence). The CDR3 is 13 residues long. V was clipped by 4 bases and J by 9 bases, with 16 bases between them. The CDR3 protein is CATSISEVNAQYF. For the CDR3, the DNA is TGTGCCACCAGCATCAGCGAGGTAAATGCGCAGTACTTC. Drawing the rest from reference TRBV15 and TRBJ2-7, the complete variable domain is DAMVIQNPRYQVTQFGKPVTLSCSQTLNHNVMYWYQQKSSQAPKLLFHYYDKDFNNEADTPDNFQSRRPNTSFCFLDIRSPGLGDTAMYLCATSISEVNAQYFGPGTRLTVT.

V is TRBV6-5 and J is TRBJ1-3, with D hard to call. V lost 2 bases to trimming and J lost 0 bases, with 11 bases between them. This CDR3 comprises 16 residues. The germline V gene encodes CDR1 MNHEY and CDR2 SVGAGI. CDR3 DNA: TGTGCCAGCAGTTACCCACCTTCTGCCTCTGGAAACACCATATATTTT. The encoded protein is CASSYPPSASGNTIYF.

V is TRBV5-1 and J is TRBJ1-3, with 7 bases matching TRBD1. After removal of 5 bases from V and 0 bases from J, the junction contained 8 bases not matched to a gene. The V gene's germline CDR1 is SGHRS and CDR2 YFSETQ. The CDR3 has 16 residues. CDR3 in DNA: TGCGCCAGCAGTTCGGGACAGCTCTACTCTGGAAACACCATATATTTT. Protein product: CASSSGQLYSGNTIYF.

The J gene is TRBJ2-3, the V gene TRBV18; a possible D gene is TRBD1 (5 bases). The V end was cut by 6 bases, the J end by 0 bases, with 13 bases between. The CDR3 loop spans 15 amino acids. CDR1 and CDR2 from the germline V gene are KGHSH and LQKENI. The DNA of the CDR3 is TGTGCCAGCTCGTCCCAGGGAACTAGCACAGATACGCAGTATTTT. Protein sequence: CASSSQGTSTDTQYF.

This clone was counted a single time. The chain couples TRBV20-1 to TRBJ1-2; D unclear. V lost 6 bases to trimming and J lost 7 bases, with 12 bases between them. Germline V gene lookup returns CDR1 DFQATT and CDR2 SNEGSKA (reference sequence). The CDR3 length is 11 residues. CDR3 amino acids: CSAATSVGYTF. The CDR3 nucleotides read TGCAGTGCAGCTACCTCAGTTGGCTACACCTTC.

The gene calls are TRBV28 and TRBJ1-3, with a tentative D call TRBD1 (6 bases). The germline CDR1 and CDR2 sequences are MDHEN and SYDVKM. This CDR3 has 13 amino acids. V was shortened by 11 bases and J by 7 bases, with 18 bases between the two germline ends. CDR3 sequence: CASGTNVGNTIYF. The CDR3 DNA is TGTGCCTCCGGGACAAACGTCGGGAACACCATATATTTT.

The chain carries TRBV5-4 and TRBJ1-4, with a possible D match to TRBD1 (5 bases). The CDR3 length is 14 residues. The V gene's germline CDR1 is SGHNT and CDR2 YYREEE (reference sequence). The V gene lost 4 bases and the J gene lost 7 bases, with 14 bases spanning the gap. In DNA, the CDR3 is TGTGCCAGCAGCCGAGGGGTGGGCAGTGAAAAACTGTTTTTT. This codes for CASSRGVGSEKLFF.

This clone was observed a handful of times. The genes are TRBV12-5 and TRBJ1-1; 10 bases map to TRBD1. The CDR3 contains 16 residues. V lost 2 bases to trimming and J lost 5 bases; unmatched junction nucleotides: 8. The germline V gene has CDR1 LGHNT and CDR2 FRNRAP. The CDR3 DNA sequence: TGTGCTAGTGGTTTGCTCCTGACAGGGGGCATGACTGAAGCTTTCTTT. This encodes CASGLLLTGGMTEAFF.

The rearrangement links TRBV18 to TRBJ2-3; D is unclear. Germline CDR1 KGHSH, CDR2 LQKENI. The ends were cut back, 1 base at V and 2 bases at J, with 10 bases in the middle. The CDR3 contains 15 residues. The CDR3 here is CASSPQQADTDTQYF. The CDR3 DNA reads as TGTGCCAGCTCACCACAGCAGGCAGACACAGATACGCAGTATTTT.

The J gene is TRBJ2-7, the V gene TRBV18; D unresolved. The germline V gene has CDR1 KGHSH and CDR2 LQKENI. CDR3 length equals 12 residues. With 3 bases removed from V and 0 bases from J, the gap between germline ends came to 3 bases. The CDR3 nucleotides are TGTGCCAGCTCACCGAACTCCTACGAGCAGTACTTC. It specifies CASSPNSYEQYF.

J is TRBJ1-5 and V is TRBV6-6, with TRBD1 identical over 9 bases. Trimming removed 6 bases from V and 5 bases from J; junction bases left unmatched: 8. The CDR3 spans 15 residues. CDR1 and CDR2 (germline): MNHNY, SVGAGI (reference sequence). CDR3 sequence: CASSRGQGPDQPQHF. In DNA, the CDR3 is TGTGCCAGCAGCCGGGGACAGGGCCCCGATCAGCCCCAGCATTTT.

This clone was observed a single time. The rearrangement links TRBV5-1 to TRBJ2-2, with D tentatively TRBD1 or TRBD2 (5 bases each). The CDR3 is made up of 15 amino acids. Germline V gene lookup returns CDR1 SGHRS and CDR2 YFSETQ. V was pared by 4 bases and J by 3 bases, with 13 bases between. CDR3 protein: CASSPRDPYTGELFF. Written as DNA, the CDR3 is TGCGCCAGCAGCCCCCGGGACCCCTACACCGGGGAGCTGTTTTTT.

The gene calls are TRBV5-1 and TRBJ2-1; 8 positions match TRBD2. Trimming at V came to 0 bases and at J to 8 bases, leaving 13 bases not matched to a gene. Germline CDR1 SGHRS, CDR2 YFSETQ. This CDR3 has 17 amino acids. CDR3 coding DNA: TGCGCCAGCAGCTTGGGCCCCAGAGCGGGGGCCAGAGATGAGCAGTTCTTC. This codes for CASSLGPRAGARDEQFF.

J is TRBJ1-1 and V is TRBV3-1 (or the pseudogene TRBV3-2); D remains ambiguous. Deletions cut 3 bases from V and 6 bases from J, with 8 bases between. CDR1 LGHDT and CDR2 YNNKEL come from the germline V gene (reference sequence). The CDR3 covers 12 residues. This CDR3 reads CASSHNGAEAFF. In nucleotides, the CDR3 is TGTGCCAGCAGCCATAACGGTGCTGAAGCTTTCTTT.

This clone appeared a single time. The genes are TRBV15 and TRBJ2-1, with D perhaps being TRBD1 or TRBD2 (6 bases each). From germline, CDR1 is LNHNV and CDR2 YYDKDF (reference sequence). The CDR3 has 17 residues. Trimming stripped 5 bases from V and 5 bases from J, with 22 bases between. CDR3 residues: CATSPKGGLGRHNEQFF. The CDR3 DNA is TGTGCCACCAGCCCAAAAGGGGGGCTAGGGAGACACAATGAGCAGTTCTTC.

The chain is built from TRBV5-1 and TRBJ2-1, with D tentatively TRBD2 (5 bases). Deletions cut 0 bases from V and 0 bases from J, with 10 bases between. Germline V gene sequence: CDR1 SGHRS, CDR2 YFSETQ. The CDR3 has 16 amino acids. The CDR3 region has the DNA TGCGCCAGCAGCTTGGGAGCGGCCTACTCCTACAATGAGCAGTTCTTC. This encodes CASSLGAAYSYNEQFF.